This T cell receptor (beta chain) came from a study of cytomegalovirus exposure and HLA in healthy donors. Study observations and caveats: Specificity for CMV antigens was confirmed in vitro for a few of the CMV-associated chains.

Sequencing was performed with immunoSEQ multiplex PCR; in TCRdb, only in-frame clones are kept and a portion is missing. Among about 160,000 clones listed, about 88% were seen once. Germline V CDR1 and CDR2: LNHNV, YYDKDF (reference sequence). V was trimmed by 0 bases and J by 0 bases, leaving 11 bases between them. CDR3 length equals 17 residues. Concerning this clone: The antigen is undetermined.

The sequencing sample was made of PBMCs. The receptor's source is a woman between 18 and 29 years old in good health and CMV-seronegative. V usage is TRBV15 and J usage is TRBJ2-2; D is possibly TRBD2 (6 bases). CDR3 sequence (DNA): TGTGCCACCAGCAGAGATCTTGGGGGGACGAACACCGGGGAGCTGTTTTTT. Encoded protein: CATSRDLGGTNTGELFF.